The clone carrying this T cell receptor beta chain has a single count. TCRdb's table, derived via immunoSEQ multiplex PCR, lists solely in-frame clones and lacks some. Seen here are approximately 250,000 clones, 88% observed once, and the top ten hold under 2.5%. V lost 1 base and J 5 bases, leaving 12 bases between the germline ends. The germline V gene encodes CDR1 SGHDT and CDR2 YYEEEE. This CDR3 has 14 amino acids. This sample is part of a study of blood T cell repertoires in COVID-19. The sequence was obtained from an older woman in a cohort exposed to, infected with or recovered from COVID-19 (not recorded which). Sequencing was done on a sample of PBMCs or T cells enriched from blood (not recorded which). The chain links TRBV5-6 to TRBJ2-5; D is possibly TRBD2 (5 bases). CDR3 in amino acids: CASSLRGNGETQYF. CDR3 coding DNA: TGTGCCAGCAGCTTGAGAGGGAACGGGGAGACCCAGTACTTC.